A single sample gave rise to the 18 T cell receptor beta chains below, sequenced in a study of blood T cells in healthy people across ages. Next came a second PCR, run for roughly 6 to 11 cycles, which used a sample-barcoded 5' primer along with a J-beta primer mix. TCRdb re-derived calls from the 5' RACE reads in MiXCR, one entry per CDR3 protein. The repertoire has about 970,000 distinct CDR3 sequences, about 51% of them found once; the top ten carry about a fifth. Sample: blood. These receptors all stem from a woman aged 60 to 75 in good health.

This clonotype was picked up many times. The gene calls are TRBV29-1 and TRBJ2-5; D may be TRBD1 (6 bases). Germline V gene data show CDR1 as SQVTM and CDR2 as ANQGSEA. V lost 7 bases to trimming and J lost 5 bases, with 17 bases between them. This CDR3 is 13 amino acids long. CDR3 DNA: TGCAGCGCCCACTCGGACAGCCGGGAGACCCAGTACTTC. It codes for CSAHSDSRETQYF.

Only a few counts were recorded for this clonotype. V gene TRBV6-2 or TRBV6-3 combines with J gene TRBJ2-4, with D maybe TRBD1 (6 bases). The J call may be wrong; the DNA end is better matched by TRBJ2-7. The germline gives CDR1 MNHEY, CDR2 SVGEGT. This CDR3 is built from 17 residues. In nucleotides, the CDR3 is TGTGCCAGCAGTTACTCGAAGAGCCGGCAGGGGTCTTACGAGCAGTACTTC. It codes for CASSYSKSRQGSYEQYF.

The chain carries TRBV6-1 and TRBJ2-4, with D unresolved. The CDR3 has 18 residues. V lost 7 bases to trimming and J lost 0 bases, with 22 bases between them. CDR1 MNHNS and CDR2 SASEGT come from the germline V gene. CDR3 region: CASTNGRSGFLAKNIQYF. For the CDR3, the DNA is TGTGCCAGCACCAACGGTAGATCCGGATTCCTAGCCAAAAACATTCAGTACTTC.

With respect to this clonotype: Mismatch with germline at one junction end may stem from a read error. The gene calls are TRBV12-3 or TRBV12-4 and TRBJ2-1; D remains unclear. This CDR3 is built from 14 residues. The CDR3 region is CASSLGLHGDEQFF. The CDR3 region has the DNA TGTGCCAGCAGCTTAGGCCTTCATGGCGATGAGCAGTTCTTC.

This chain uses TRBV29-1 with TRBJ2-7; maybe TRBD1 (5 bases). Trimming removed 5 bases at V and 6 bases at J, with 20 bases between. The CDR3 covers 14 residues. Per germline, CDR1 SQVTM and CDR2 ANQGSEA. The CDR3 here is CSVLRRAGWFEQYF. The CDR3 DNA is TGCAGCGTTCTACGACGAGCAGGGTGGTTCGAGCAGTACTTC.

This clonotype was picked up a small number of times. The chain recombines TRBV7-2 with TRBJ2-3; possibly TRBD1 or TRBD2 for D (6 bases each). Trimming stripped 5 bases from V and 11 bases from J, with 23 bases between. The CDR3 is made up of 15 amino acids. Germline V CDR1 and CDR2: SGHTA, FQGNSA. CDR3: CASSDRGALEGGQYF. The CDR3 DNA reads as TGTGCCAGCAGCGATAGAGGGGCACTAGAGGGGGGGCAGTATTTT.

This sequence joins TRBV6-1 and TRBJ2-1, with D possibly TRBD2 on 7 matching bases. V was trimmed by 3 bases and J by 0 bases, leaving 21 bases between them. The V gene's germline CDR1 is MNHNS and CDR2 SASEGT. CDR3 length: 19 amino acids. CDR3 nucleotide sequence: TGTGCCAGCAGTGAGCTGGGGGCTAGCGGTCCTAGCTCCTACAATGAGCAGTTCTTC. It is translated as CASSELGASGPSSYNEQFF.

This clonotype was counted between two and nine times. This chain uses TRBV4-3 with TRBJ2-7; D perhaps matches TRBD1 (7 bases). The V end lost 2 bases, the J end lost 5 bases, and 19 bases lay between the germline ends. The CDR3 has 16 amino acids. From germline, CDR1 is LGHNA and CDR2 YSLEER. As DNA, the CDR3 is TGCGCCAGCAGCCAATCGGCAGGGGGGACGACGGACGAGCAGTACTTC. Translating it yields CASSQSAGGTTDEQYF.

This clonotype came up a few times. The J gene is TRBJ2-3, the V gene TRBV18; unclear D gene. This CDR3 is built from 15 residues. Trimming took 2 bases from V and 2 from J, leaving 11 bases between them. CDR1 and CDR2 (germline): KGHSH, LQKENI. The CDR3 is CASSPGEVATDTQYF. The CDR3 nucleotides read TGTGCCAGCTCACCAGGGGAAGTGGCCACAGATACGCAGTATTTT.

This clonotype turned up a few times. V is TRBV27 and J is TRBJ2-3, with TRBD2 as a possible D gene (5 bases). Between the trimmed V and J ends, which lost 2 bases and 3 bases, there was a span of 12 bases. The CDR3 sequence is 15 residues long. Looked up from germline, CDR1 is MNHEY and CDR2 is SMNVEV (reference sequence). The CDR3 here is CASSLGLTRTDTQYF. DNA for the CDR3: TGTGCCAGCAGTTTAGGACTGACGCGGACAGATACGCAGTATTTT.

The DNA for the CDR3 is TGCAGCGCCTCAGGACAGGGGAGAACTGAAGCTTTCTTT. Amino acid sequence: CSASGQGRTEAFF. V gene TRBV29-1 combines with J gene TRBJ1-1; 9 nucleotides agree with TRBD1. CDR1 and CDR2 from the germline V gene are SQVTM and ANQGSEA. The CDR3 has 13 residues. The V gene end was trimmed by 7 bases and the J gene end by 5 bases; junction bases not matched to a gene: 8.

The chain joins TRBV12-3 or TRBV12-4 to TRBJ2-4; the D is unclear. This CDR3 has 15 residues. V lost 1 base to trimming and J lost 2 bases, with 9 bases between them. The DNA for the CDR3 is TGTGCCAGCAGTTTAGGTCCCGGAACCAAAAACATTCAGTACTTC. This translates into CASSLGPGTKNIQYF.

This clonotype was counted between two and nine times. V gene TRBV5-5 combines with J gene TRBJ1-2; maybe TRBD1 (6 bases). Germline CDR1 SGHKS, CDR2 YYEKEE (reference sequence). CDR3 length: 12 amino acids. V dropped 2 bases and J dropped 8 bases, with 10 bases sitting between them. The DNA for the CDR3 is TGTGCCAGCAGCTTCCAGGGGATAGGCTACACCTTC. Its protein is CASSFQGIGYTF.

The CDR3 nucleotides read TGCGCCAGCAGCTTGACTAGCGGTCAAAACAATGAGCAGTTCTTC. This codes for CASSLTSGQNNEQFF. The chain recombines TRBV5-1 with TRBJ2-1, with 8 nucleotides matching TRBD2. The CDR3 has 15 amino acids. The germline gives CDR1 SGHRS, CDR2 YFSETQ. The V segment lost 1 base and the J segment 5 bases; nucleotides outside the gene matches: 5.

This rearrangement joins TRBV7-9 to TRBJ1-2; tentative D call: TRBD1 (5 bases). Looked up from germline, CDR1 is SEHNR and CDR2 is FQNEAQ (reference sequence). The CDR3 consists of 13 residues. The V and J ends lost 6 bases and 3 bases respectively, with 11 bases between them. The CDR3 protein is CASRGGAHYGYTF. The CDR3 DNA is TGTGCCAGCAGGGGAGGGGCCCACTATGGCTACACCTTC.

With regard to this clonotype: With a much larger clone just one base away, this may be a read error. V and J are TRBV5-5 and TRBJ2-7; 11 positions agree with TRBD1. Germline V gives CDR1 SGHKS, CDR2 YYEKEE (reference sequence). CDR3 length equals 15 residues. The CDR3 DNA sequence: TGTGCCAGCAGCTATGCCGGGACAGGGGGGAAAGAGCGGTACTTC. Residues: CASSYAGTGGKERYF.

With regard to this clonotype: The junction and the germline gene differ at one end; a read error may be behind it. This chain uses TRBV30 with TRBJ2-7, with TRBD2 matching over 7 bases. Germline loops: CDR1 GTSNPN, CDR2 SVGIG (reference sequence). This CDR3 has 11 residues. The CDR3 is CAGRGAYEQYF. The DNA of the CDR3 is TGTGCCGGGAGGGGTGCCTACGAGCAGTACTTC.

Concerning this clonotype itself: Mismatch with germline at one junction end may stem from a read error. The rearrangement links TRBV20-1 to TRBJ2-5, with a weak D call TRBD1 (6 bases). TRBJ2-7 matches the DNA end more closely, so the J call is doubtful. This CDR3 is built from 14 residues. CDR1 is DFQATT and CDR2 is SNEGSKA in the germline V gene (reference sequence). CDR3 nucleotide sequence: TGCAGTGCTGGAGATACCAGGGGATCCTACGAGCAGTACTTC. This sequence encodes CSAGDTRGSYEQYF.